This T cell receptor beta chain was recovered during a study of human T cells and chemical hapten exposure. Background on the study: The scalp of each patient received a weekly diphenylcyclopropenone dose for the full approximately 24-week study. Study-level results: The study found that PT1 expanded TCR counts correlated positively with patch test score. The number of TCRs over 1 in 1000 frequency stayed unchanged after DPC.

Noted time point: patch test 1, 2 weeks after DPC sensitization. Sample treatment: therapeutic diphenylcyclopropenone sensitization with weekly scalp DPC. Unfractionated whole blood yielded total RNA. TCRdb independently ran MiXCR on the RACE reads; one entry per CDR3 protein. The sample consists of around 380,000 distinct CDR3 sequences, more than 4.5% of them appearing once. V shed 2 bases and J shed 4 bases, with 6 bases lying between them. This CDR3 contains 12 residues. From germline, CDR1 is MGHDK and CDR2 SYGVNS. This clonotype was observed a few times. Its cognate antigen is unknown. J is TRBJ2-7 and V is TRBV25-1; D uncertain. The specimen comprised whole blood, sampled in connection with sensitization to the hapten diphenylcyclopropenone (DPC). This sequence originates from a woman between 45 and 65 years old with alopecia areata. Some clones in this sample may be carry-over from other donors' samples. For the CDR3, the DNA is TGTGCCAGCAGTGAAAATGAGTACGAGCAGTACTTC. Protein: CASSENEYEQYF.